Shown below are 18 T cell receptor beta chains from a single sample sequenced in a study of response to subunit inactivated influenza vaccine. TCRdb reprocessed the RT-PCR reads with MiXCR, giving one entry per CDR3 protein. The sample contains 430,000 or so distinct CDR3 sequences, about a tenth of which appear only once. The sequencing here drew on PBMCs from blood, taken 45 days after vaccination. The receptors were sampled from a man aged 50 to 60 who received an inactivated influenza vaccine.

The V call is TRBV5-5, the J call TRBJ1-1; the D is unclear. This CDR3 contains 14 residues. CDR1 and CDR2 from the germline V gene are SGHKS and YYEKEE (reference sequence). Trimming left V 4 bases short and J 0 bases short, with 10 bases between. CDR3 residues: CASSTTPMNTEAFF. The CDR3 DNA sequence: TGTGCCAGCAGCACCACACCGATGAACACTGAAGCTTTCTTT.

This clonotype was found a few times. CDR3 protein: CSLVMPGAYNEQFF. The CDR3, as DNA: TGCAGTCTAGTAATGCCCGGTGCCTACAATGAGCAGTTCTTC. V and J are TRBV20-1 and TRBJ2-1; D unclear. Germline CDR1 and CDR2: DFQATT and SNEGSKA (reference sequence). The CDR3 is 14 amino acids. The V end lost 8 bases, the J end lost 2 bases, and 16 bases lay between the germline ends.

CDR3 amino acids: CSATSGTLGGSYEQYF. The CDR3 DNA reads TGCAGTGCTACTAGCGGGACACTGGGTGGGTCCTACGAGCAGTACTTC. This chain uses TRBV20-1 with TRBJ2-7; 9 bases line up with TRBD2. Germline V CDR1 and CDR2: DFQATT, SNEGSKA (reference sequence). Unmatched junction bases numbered 11, after V lost 4 bases and J lost 1 base. The CDR3 covers 16 residues.

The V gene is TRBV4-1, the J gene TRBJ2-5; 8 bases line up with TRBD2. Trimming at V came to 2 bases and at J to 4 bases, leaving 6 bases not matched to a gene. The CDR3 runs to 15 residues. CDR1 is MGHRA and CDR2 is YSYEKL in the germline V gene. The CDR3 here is CASSQSGAGVETQYF. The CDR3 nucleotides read TGCGCCAGCAGCCAATCAGGAGCGGGGGTAGAGACCCAGTACTTC.

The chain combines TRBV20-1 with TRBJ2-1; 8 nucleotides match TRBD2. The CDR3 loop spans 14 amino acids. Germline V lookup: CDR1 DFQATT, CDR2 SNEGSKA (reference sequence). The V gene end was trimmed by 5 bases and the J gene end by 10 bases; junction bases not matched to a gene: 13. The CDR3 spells CSAPPWTGGDEQFF. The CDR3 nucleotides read TGCAGTGCTCCTCCCTGGACGGGGGGGGACGAGCAGTTCTTC.

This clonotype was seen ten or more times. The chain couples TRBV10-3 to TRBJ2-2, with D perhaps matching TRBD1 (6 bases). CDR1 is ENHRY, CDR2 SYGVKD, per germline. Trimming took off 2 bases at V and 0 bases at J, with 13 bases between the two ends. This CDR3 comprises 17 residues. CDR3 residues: CAISEPGDTANTGELFF. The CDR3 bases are TGTGCCATCAGTGAGCCAGGGGACACCGCGAACACCGGGGAGCTGTTTTTT.

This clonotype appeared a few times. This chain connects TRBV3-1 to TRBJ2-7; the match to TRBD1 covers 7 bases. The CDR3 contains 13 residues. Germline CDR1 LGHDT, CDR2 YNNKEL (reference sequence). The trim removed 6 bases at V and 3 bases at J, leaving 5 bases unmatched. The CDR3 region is CASRNTGVYEQYF. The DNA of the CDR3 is TGTGCCAGCAGAAACACAGGGGTCTACGAGCAGTACTTC.

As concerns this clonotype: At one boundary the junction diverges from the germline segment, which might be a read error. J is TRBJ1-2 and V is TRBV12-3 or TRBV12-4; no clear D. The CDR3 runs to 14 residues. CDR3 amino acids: CGSSIDSSGYGYTF. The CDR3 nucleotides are TGTGGCAGCAGTATCGACTCTTCGGGCTATGGCTACACCTTC.

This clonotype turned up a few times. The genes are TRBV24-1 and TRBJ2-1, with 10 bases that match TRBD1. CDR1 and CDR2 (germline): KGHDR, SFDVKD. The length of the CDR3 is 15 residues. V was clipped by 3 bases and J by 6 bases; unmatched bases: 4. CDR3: CATSDPRQGANEQFF. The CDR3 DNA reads TGTGCCACCAGTGATCCCCGACAGGGGGCCAATGAGCAGTTCTTC.

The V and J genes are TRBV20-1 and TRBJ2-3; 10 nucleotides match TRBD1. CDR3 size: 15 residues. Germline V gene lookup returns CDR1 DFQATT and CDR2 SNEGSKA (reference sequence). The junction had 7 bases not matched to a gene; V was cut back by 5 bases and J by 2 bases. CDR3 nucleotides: TGCAGTGCTGGCGACAGGGGGCGCACCACAGATACGCAGTATTTT. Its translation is CSAGDRGRTTDTQYF.

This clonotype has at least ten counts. The CDR3 is CASSVTTLGAFF. DNA of the CDR3: TGTGCCAGCAGTGTGACCACCCTCGGGGCTTTCTTT. This chain connects TRBV2 to TRBJ1-1; D call uncertain. This CDR3 has 12 residues. V was cut by 4 bases and J by 11 bases, with 14 bases left in between. CDR1 is SNHLY and CDR2 is FYNNEI in the germline V gene.

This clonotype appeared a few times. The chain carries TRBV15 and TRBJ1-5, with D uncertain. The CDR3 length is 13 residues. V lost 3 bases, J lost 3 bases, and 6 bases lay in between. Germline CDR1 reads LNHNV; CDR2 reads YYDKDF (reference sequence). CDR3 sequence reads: CATSSDANQPQHF. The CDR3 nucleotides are TGTGCCACCAGCAGTGACGCCAATCAGCCCCAGCATTTT.

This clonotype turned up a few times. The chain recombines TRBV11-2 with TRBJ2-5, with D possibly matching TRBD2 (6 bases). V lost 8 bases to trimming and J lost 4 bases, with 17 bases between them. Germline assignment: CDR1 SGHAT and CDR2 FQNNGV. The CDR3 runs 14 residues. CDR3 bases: TGTGCCAGCTCCTACTCGACTAGTCGAGAGACCCAGTACTTC. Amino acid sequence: CASSYSTSRETQYF.

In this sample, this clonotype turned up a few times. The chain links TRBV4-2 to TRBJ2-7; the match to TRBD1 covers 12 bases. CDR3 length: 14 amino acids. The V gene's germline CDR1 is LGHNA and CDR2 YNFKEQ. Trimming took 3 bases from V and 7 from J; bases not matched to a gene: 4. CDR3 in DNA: TGTGCCAGCAGCCAGGGACAGGGGGCGGTTGAGCAGTACTTC. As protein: CASSQGQGAVEQYF.

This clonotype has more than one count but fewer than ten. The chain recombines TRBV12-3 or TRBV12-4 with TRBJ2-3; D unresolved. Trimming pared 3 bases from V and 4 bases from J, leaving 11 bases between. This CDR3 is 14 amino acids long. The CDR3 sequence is CASSFGSGADTQYF. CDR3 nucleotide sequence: TGTGCCAGCAGTTTCGGGTCAGGCGCAGATACGCAGTATTTT.

CDR3 loop: CASSVYGETGEQYF. The CDR3 DNA is TGTGCCAGCAGCGTGTATGGGGAGACGGGCGAGCAGTACTTC. The V and J genes are TRBV9 and TRBJ2-7, with D possibly TRBD2 on 5 matching bases. Germline V CDR1 and CDR2: SGDLS, YYNGEE. The CDR3 length is 14 residues. Trimming took 2 bases from V and 6 from J, leaving 15 bases between them. The full variable domain, in which reference TRBV9 and TRBJ2-7 provide the parts outside the CDR3, is DSGVTQTPKHLITATGQRVTLRCSPRSGDLSVYWYQQSLDQGLQFLIQYYNGEERAKGNILERFSAQQFPDLHSELNLSSLELGDSALYFCASSVYGETGEQYFGPGTRLTVT.

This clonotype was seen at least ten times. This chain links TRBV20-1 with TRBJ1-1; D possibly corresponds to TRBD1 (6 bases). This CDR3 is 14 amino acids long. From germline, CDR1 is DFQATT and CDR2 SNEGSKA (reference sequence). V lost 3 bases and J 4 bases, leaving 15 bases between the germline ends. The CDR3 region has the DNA TGCAGTGCTAGTTCCGGGGGCGGGAGCACTGAAGCTTTCTTT. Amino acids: CSASSGGGSTEAFF.

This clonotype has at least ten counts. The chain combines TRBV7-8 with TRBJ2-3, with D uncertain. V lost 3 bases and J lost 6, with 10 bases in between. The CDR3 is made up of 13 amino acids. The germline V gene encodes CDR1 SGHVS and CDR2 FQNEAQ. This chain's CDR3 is CASSFQLPDTQYF. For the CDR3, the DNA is TGTGCCAGCAGCTTCCAACTTCCCGATACGCAGTATTTT.